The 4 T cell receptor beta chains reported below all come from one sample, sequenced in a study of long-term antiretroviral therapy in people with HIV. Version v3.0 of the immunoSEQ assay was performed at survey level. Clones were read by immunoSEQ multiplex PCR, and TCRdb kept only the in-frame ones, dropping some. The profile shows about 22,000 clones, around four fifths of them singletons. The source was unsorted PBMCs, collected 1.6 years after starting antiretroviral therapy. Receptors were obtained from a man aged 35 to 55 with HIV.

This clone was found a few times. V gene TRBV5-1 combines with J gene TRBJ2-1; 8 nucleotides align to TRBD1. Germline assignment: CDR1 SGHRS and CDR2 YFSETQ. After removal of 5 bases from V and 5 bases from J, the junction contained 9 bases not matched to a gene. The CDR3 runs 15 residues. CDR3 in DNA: TGCGCCAGCAGTATCACGGACAGGGCAAACAATGAGCAGTTCTTC. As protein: CASSITDRANNEQFF.

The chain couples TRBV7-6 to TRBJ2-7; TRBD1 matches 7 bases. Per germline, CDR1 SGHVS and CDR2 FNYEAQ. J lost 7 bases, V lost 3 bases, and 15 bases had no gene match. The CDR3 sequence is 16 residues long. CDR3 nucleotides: TGTGCCAGCAGCTTGTTCGCCCGGGACAGAACACCGGAGCAGTACTTC. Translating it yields CASSLFARDRTPEQYF.

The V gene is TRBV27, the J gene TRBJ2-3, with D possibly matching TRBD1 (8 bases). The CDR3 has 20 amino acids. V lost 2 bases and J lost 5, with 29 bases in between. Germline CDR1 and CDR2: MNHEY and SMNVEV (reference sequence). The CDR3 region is CASSLRQGAREGLYVDTQYF. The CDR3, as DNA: TGTGCCAGCAGTTTACGGCAGGGGGCCAGGGAGGGTTTGTATGTAGATACGCAGTATTTT.

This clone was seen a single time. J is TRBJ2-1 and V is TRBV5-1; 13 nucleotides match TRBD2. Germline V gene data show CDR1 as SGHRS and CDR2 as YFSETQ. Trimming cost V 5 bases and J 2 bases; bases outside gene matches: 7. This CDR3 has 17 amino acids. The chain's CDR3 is CASRPRTSGSAYNEQFF. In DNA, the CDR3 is TGCGCCAGCAGGCCCCGGACTAGCGGGAGCGCCTACAATGAGCAGTTCTTC.